These T cell receptor beta chains were read from a single sample in a study of blood T cell repertoires in COVID-19. Sequencing was performed with immunoSEQ multiplex PCR; in TCRdb, only in-frame clones are kept and a portion is missing. The sample holds roughly 150,000 clones; 75% to 85% are singletons and the top ten take about 6.8%. The specimen was peripheral blood. These receptors all stem from a woman aged 50 to 65 in a cohort sampled during active or convalescent COVID-19. The CDR3 runs from the conserved cysteine through the conserved F or W. Each record gives: clone size, V gene, J gene, D gene, CDR3 protein, CDR3 DNA. The D gene is left open where the match is weak. Not every row has a clone size; where given, it reads once, few, many or a size class.

-	TRBV7-8	TRBJ2-1	-	CASSERYYEVLGNSYNEQFF	TGTGCCAGCAGTGAGCGGTACTACGAGGTGTTAGGGAACTCCTACAATGAGCAGTTCTTC
-	TRBV24-1	TRBJ1-1	-	CATSDGTRTIGEKAFF	TGTGCCACCAGTGATGGAACCCGGACAATAGGTGAGAAAGCTTTCTTT
-	TRBV9	TRBJ2-3	TRBD2	CASSVGLAGFTDTQYF	TGTGCCAGCAGCGTAGGGTTAGCGGGGTTCACAGATACGCAGTATTTT
-	TRBV6-5	TRBJ1-1	TRBD1	CASRDAGTGVSEAFF	TGTGCCAGCAGAGACGCCGGGACAGGGGTCTCTGAAGCTTTCTTT
-	TRBV30	TRBJ1-6	-	CAWSSEQGYNSPLHF	TGTGCCTGGAGTTCGGAACAGGGATATAATTCACCCCTCCACTTT
-	TRBV5-1	TRBJ2-3	TRBD1	CASSPRTGRSTDTQYF	TGCGCCAGCAGCCCCCGGACAGGGCGAAGCACAGATACGCAGTATTTT
many	TRBV5-1	TRBJ2-1	TRBD1	CASSSTGDREQFF	TGCGCCAGCAGCAGTACAGGGGATCGAGAGCAGTTCTTC
-	TRBV5-1	TRBJ2-7	TRBD2	CASSLYFSGYEQYF	TGCGCCAGCAGCTTGTATTTTAGCGGGTACGAGCAGTACTTC
-	TRBV5-1	TRBJ2-3	TRBD1	CASSLGRGPDTQYF	TGCGCCAGCAGCTTGGGAAGGGGGCCAGATACGCAGTATTTT
-	TRBV7-8	TRBJ1-5	-	CASSPRIGQPQHF	TGTGCCAGCAGCCCCCGGATCGGGCAGCCCCAGCATTTT
-	TRBV29-1	TRBJ2-2	-	CSASSASNTGELFF	TGCAGCGCCTCCAGCGCCTCGAACACCGGGGAGCTGTTTTTT
-	TRBV5-6	TRBJ2-7	-	CASSTPGRDSNEQYF	TGTGCCAGCAGCACCCCCGGCAGGGATTCCAACGAGCAGTACTTC
-	TRBV29-1	TRBJ2-2	TRBD1	CSAGTGRGKELFF	TGCAGCGCTGGGACAGGGCGTGGAAAGGAGCTGTTTTTT
-	TRBV27	TRBJ1-1	-	CASSLFGRTEAFF	TGTGCCAGCAGTTTATTCGGGAGGACTGAAGCTTTCTTT
-	TRBV28	TRBJ1-1	-	CAIQGYTEAFF	TGTGCCATCCAGGGGTACACTGAAGCTTTCTTT
-	TRBV4-3	TRBJ2-5	TRBD2	CASSQGQRGAETQYF	TGCGCCAGCAGCCAAGGTCAGCGGGGGGCAGAGACCCAGTACTTC
-	TRBV4-3	TRBJ2-3	-	CASSQGTVSTDTQYF	TGCGCCAGCAGCCAAGGGACAGTAAGCACAGATACGCAGTATTTT
-	TRBV7-9	TRBJ1-2	-	CASSLAHTGRGYGYTF	TGTGCCAGCAGCTTAGCGCACACAGGGCGAGGCTATGGCTACACCTTC
-	TRBV7-2	TRBJ2-3	TRBD2	CASSPQRGGYTDTQYF	TGTGCCAGCAGCCCCCAGCGGGGGGGCTATACAGATACGCAGTATTTT
-	TRBV5-1	TRBJ1-3	-	CASSFQASGSTSGNTIYF	TGCGCCAGCAGCTTCCAGGCCTCAGGATCCACCTCTGGAAACACCATATATTTT
-	TRBV9	TRBJ2-3	-	CASSVAPSHTDTQYF	TGTGCCAGCAGCGTAGCTCCTAGTCACACAGATACGCAGTATTTT
-	TRBV30	TRBJ2-7	TRBD1	CARQGKSSYEQYF	TGTGCCCGACAGGGTAAAAGCTCCTACGAGCAGTACTTC
once	TRBV12-5	TRBJ2-2	-	CASGFSGELFF	TGTGCTAGTGGGTTTTCGGGGGAGCTGTTTTTT
-	TRBV5-1	TRBJ1-1	-	CASSPRGQNTEAFF	TGCGCCAGCAGCCCCCGGGGACAGAACACTGAAGCTTTCTTT
-	TRBV6-5	TRBJ2-6	TRBD1	CASSLQGSGANVLTF	TGTGCCAGCAGCCTACAGGGGTCTGGGGCCAACGTCCTGACTTTC
-	TRBV7-2	TRBJ2-7	TRBD1	CASSYDRGLPYEQYF	TGTGCCAGCAGCTACGACAGGGGCCTACCCTACGAGCAGTACTTC
-	TRBV18	TRBJ2-5	-	CASSPLSGVGRSQYF	TGTGCCAGCTCACCACTTTCCGGAGTGGGGAGGTCCCAGTACTTC
-	TRBV25-1	TRBJ2-2	-	CASSDDRLSTGELFF	TGTGCCAGCAGTGATGACAGACTTTCCACCGGGGAGCTGTTTTTT
-	TRBV6-1	TRBJ1-2	-	CASSEVVDGYTF	TGTGCCAGCAGTGAAGTCGTCGATGGCTACACCTTC
once	TRBV5-1	TRBJ2-5	-	CASSLPQGEETQYF	TGCGCCAGCAGCTTGCCACAGGGAGAAGAGACCCAGTACTTC
-	TRBV27	TRBJ2-7	TRBD2	CASSPSGTFYEQYF	TGTGCCAGCAGTCCTAGCGGGACTTTCTACGAGCAGTACTTC
-	TRBV7-2	TRBJ2-1	TRBD2	CASSLGSSGGAFEQFF	TGTGCCAGCAGCTTAGGGTCTAGCGGGGGGGCTTTTGAGCAGTTCTTC
-	TRBV7-2	TRBJ1-6	-	CASSLMYLGQNSPLHF	TGTGCCAGCAGCCTGATGTATCTGGGCCAAAATTCACCCCTCCACTTT
-	TRBV30	TRBJ1-5	-	CAWSSGAGPQHF	TGTGCCTGGAGTTCAGGGGCCGGACCCCAGCATTTT
-	TRBV13	TRBJ2-2	-	CASSVPGLTHLGELFF	TGTGCCAGCAGCGTTCCGGGACTGACTCATTTAGGGGAGCTGTTTTTT
-	TRBV30	TRBJ1-2	-	CAWSTGYYGYTF	TGTGCCTGGAGTACAGGGTACTATGGCTACACCTTC
many	TRBV5-1	TRBJ2-1	-	CASSPSAGWVANEQFF	TGCGCCAGCAGCCCCTCCGCGGGGTGGGTAGCGAATGAGCAGTTCTTC
few	TRBV7-6	TRBJ2-2	TRBD2	CASSQMSLAGNTGELFF	TGTGCCAGCAGCCAGATGTCTCTAGCGGGGAACACCGGGGAGCTGTTTTTT
-	TRBV5-1	TRBJ2-3	-	CASSLEGPMGTDTQYF	TGCGCCAGCAGCTTGGAGGGGCCCATGGGCACAGATACGCAGTATTTT
-	TRBV5-4	TRBJ2-1	TRBD2	CASSLGLAGANNEQFF	TGTGCCAGCAGCTTGGGACTAGCGGGGGCCAACAATGAGCAGTTCTTC
-	TRBV5-5	TRBJ2-2	-	CASSLEGPGELFF	TGTGCCAGCAGCTTGGAGGGGCCCGGGGAGCTGTTTTTT
-	TRBV6-6	TRBJ2-7	TRBD1	CASSLGTGLDEQYF	TGTGCCAGCAGCCTCGGGACAGGGCTCGACGAGCAGTACTTC
few	TRBV5-4	TRBJ1-6	-	CASSLRQYNSPLHF	TGTGCCAGCAGCTTGAGACAGTATAATTCACCCCTCCACTTT
few	TRBV16	TRBJ2-7	-	CASSQSSGSYEQYF	TGTGCCAGCAGCCAATCCTCAGGGTCCTACGAGCAGTACTTC
-	TRBV3-1/TRBV3-2	TRBJ2-3	-	CASSPPLGRVPDTQYF	TGTGCCAGCAGCCCCCCGCTGGGTCGGGTACCGGATACGCAGTATTTT
-	TRBV18	TRBJ1-3	TRBD1	CASSPLTGAGNTIYF	TGTGCCAGCTCACCACTAACAGGGGCTGGAAACACCATATATTTT
few	TRBV10-3	TRBJ1-1	-	CAISESIETEAFF	TGTGCCATCAGTGAGTCGATAGAAACTGAAGCTTTCTTT
-	TRBV19	TRBJ2-7	TRBD2	CASSFRDGGTYEQYF	TGTGCCAGTAGTTTCCGGGACGGGGGGACCTACGAGCAGTACTTC
-	TRBV7-3	TRBJ2-2	-	CASSLHALGPANTGELFF	TGTGCCAGCAGCCTCCATGCCCTAGGTCCAGCGAACACCGGGGAGCTGTTTTTT